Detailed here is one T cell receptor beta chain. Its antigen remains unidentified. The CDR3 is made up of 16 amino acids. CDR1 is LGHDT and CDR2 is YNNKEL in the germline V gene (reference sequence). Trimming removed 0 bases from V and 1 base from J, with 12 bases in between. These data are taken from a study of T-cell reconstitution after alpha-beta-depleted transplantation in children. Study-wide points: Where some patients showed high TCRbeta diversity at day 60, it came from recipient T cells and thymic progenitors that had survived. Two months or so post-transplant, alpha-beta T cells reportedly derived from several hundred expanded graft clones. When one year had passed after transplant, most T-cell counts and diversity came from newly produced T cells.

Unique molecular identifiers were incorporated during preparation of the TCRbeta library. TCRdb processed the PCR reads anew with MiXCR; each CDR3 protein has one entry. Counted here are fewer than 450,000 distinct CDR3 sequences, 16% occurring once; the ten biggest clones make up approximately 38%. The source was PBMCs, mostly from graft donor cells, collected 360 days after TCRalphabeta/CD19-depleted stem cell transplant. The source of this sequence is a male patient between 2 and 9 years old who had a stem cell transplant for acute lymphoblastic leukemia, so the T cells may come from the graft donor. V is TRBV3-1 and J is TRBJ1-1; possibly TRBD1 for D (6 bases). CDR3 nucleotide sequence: TGTGCCAGCAGCCAAGATGAGGACAGTTGGAACACTGAAGCTTTCTTT. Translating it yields CASSQDEDSWNTEAFF.